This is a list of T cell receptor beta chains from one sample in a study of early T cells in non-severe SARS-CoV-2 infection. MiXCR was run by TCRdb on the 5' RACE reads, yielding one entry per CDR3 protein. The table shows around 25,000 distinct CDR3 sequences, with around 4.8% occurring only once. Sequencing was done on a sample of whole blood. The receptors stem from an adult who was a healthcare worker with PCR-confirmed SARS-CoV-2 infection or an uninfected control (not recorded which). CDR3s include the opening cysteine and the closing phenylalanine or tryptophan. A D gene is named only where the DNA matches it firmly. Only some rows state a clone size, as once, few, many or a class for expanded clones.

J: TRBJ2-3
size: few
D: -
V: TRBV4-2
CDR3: CASSQETLGATDTQYF
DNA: TGTGCCAGCAGCCAAGAGACCCTAGGAGCCACAGATACGCAGTATTTT

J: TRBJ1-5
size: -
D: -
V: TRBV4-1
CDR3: CASSQRGAINQPQHF
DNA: TGCGCCAGCAGCCAGAGGGGCGCGATCAATCAGCCCCAGCATTTT

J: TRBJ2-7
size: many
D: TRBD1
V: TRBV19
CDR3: CASSDQGAPSYEQYF
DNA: TGTGCCAGTAGTGACCAGGGGGCCCCGTCCTACGAGCAGTACTTC

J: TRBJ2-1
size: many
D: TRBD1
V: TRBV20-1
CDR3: CSASTGGDYNEQFF
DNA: TGCAGTGCTTCCACAGGGGGCGACTACAATGAGCAGTTCTTC

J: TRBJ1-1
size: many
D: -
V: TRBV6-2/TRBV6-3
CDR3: CASSLRGAEAFF
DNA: TGTGCCAGCAGTCTAAGGGGGGCTGAAGCTTTCTTT

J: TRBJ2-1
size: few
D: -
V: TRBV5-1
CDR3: CASSPERIGSYNEQFF
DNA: TGCGCCAGCAGCCCGGAGAGGATAGGCTCCTACAATGAGCAGTTCTTC

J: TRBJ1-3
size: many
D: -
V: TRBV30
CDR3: CAWTGNTIYF
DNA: TGTGCCTGGACTGGAAACACCATATATTTT

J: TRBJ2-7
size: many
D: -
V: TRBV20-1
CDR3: CSASSRQGWGEQYF
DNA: TGCAGTGCTTCCTCGAGGCAAGGGTGGGGCGAGCAGTACTTC

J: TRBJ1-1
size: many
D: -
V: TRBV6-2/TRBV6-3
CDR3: CASTYPGTEAFF
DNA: TGTGCCAGCACCTATCCAGGCACTGAAGCTTTCTTT

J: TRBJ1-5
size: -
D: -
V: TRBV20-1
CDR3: CSARVGSNQPRHF
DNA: TGCAGTGCTAGAGTTGGCAGCAATCAGCCCCGGCATTTT

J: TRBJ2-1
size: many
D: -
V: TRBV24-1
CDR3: CATSEGGSRDEQFF
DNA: TGTGCCACCAGTGAAGGGGGGTCGAGGGATGAGCAGTTCTTC

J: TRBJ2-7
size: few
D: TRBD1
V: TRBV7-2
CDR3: CASSLRTGDYEQYF
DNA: TGTGCCAGCAGCCTGAGGACAGGGGACTACGAGCAGTACTTC

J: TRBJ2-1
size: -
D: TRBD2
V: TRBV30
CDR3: CAWSARLAGEQFF
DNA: TGTGCCTGGAGTGCGAGGCTAGCGGGAGAGCAGTTCTTC

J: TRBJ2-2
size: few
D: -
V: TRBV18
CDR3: CASSPEGAANTGELFF
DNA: TGTGCCAGCTCACCCGAGGGTGCGGCGAACACCGGGGAGCTGTTTTTT

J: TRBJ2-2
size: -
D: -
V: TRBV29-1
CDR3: CSVEEGSWGTGELFF
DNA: TGCAGCGTTGAGGAGGGTAGCTGGGGCACCGGGGAGCTGTTTTTT

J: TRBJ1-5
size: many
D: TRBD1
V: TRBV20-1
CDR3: CSARAGTGNQPQHF
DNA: TGCAGTGCTAGGGCCGGGACAGGCAATCAGCCCCAGCATTTT

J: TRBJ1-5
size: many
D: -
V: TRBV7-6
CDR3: CASSSQENQPQHF
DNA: TGTGCCAGCAGCTCCCAGGAGAATCAGCCCCAGCATTTT

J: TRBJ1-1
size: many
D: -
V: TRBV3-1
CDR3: CASSRPGGDEAFF
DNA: TGTGCCAGCAGTCGTCCGGGTGGGGATGAAGCTTTCTTT

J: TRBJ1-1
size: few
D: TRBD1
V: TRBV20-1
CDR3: CSAGSDRPIEAEAFF
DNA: TGCAGTGCTGGGTCGGACAGGCCCATCGAAGCTGAAGCTTTCTTT

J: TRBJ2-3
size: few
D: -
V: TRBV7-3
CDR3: CASSPGPDTQYF
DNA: TGTGCCAGCAGCCCGGGCCCAGATACGCAGTATTTT

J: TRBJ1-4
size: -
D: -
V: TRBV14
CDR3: CASSQLIGGELFF
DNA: TGTGCCAGCAGCCAACTAATCGGTGGCGAACTGTTTTTT

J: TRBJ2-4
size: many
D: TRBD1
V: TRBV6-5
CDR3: CASSYQAGGKNIQYF
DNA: TGTGCCAGCAGTTATCAGGCAGGGGGAAAAAACATTCAGTACTTC

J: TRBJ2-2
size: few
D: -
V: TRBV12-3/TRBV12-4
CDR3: CASTPDRNTGELFF
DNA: TGTGCCAGCACCCCGGACCGGAACACCGGGGAGCTGTTTTTT

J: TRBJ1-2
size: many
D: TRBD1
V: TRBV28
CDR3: CASSQRTGGRGGYTF
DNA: TGTGCCAGCAGTCAAAGAACAGGGGGACGGGGCGGCTACACCTTC

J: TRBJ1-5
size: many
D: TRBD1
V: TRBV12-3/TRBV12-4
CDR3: CASSSGQGVHQPQHF
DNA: TGTGCCAGCAGTTCGGGACAGGGGGTCCATCAGCCCCAGCATTTT

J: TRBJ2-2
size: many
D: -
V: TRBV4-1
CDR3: CASSQDEVELFF
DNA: TGCGCCAGCAGCCAAGACGAGGTAGAGCTGTTTTTT

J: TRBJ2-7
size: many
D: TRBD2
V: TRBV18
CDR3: CASSPIQGGTSGNGYEQYF
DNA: TGTGCCAGCTCACCAATCCAGGGCGGGACTAGCGGGAATGGGTACGAGCAGTACTTC

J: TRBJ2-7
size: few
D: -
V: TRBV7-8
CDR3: CASSLAGTLEVEQYF
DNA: TGTGCCAGCAGCTTAGCAGGGACCCTGGAAGTGGAGCAGTACTTC

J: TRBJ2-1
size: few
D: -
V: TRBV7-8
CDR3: CASSLRNEQFF
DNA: TGTGCCAGCAGCTTAAGGAATGAGCAGTTCTTC

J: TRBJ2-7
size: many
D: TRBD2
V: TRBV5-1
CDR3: CASKASGAPNEQYF
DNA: TGCGCCAGCAAGGCTAGCGGGGCACCCAACGAGCAGTACTTC

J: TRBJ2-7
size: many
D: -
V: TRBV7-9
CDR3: CASSLILEQYF
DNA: TGTGCCAGCAGCTTAATCCTCGAGCAGTACTTC

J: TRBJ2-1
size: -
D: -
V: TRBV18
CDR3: CASSPPAGSNEQFF
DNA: TGTGCCAGCTCACCACCCGCAGGGAGCAATGAGCAGTTCTTC

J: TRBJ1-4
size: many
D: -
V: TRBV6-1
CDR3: CASRAMIGQTGEKLFF
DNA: TGTGCCAGCAGGGCCATGATCGGACAGACGGGCGAAAAACTGTTTTTT

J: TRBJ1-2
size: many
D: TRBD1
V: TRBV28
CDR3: CASSLPRQGNHHGYTF
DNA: TGTGCCAGCAGTTTACCCCGACAGGGAAATCATCATGGCTACACCTTC

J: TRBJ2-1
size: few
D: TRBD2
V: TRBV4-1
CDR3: CASTSLWTSGNNEQFF
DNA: TGCGCCAGCACTAGTCTGTGGACTAGCGGGAACAATGAGCAGTTCTTC

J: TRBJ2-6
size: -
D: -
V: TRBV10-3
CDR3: CAISDGSGANVLTF
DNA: TGTGCCATCAGTGACGGGTCTGGGGCCAACGTCCTGACTTTC

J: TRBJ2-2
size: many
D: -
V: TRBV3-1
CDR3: CASSQGSGGSNTGELFF
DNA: TGTGCCAGCAGCCAAGGGTCCGGGGGATCTAACACCGGGGAGCTGTTTTTT

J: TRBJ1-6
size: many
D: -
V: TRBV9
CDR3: CASSVQSGSYNSPLHF
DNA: TGTGCCAGCAGCGTTCAATCTGGCTCCTATAATTCACCCCTCCACTTT